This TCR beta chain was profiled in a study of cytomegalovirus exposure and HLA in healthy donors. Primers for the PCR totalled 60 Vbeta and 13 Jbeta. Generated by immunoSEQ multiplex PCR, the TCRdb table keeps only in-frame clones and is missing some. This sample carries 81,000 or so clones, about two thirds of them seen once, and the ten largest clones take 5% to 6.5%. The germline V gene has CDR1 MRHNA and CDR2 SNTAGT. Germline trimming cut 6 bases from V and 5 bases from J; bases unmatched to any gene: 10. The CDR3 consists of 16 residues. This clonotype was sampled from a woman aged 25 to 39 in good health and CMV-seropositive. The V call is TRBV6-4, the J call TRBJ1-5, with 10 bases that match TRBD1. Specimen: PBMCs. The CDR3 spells CASRGTGVKNHQPQHF. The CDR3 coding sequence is TGTGCCAGCAGGGGGACAGGGGTAAAGAACCATCAGCCCCAGCATTTT.